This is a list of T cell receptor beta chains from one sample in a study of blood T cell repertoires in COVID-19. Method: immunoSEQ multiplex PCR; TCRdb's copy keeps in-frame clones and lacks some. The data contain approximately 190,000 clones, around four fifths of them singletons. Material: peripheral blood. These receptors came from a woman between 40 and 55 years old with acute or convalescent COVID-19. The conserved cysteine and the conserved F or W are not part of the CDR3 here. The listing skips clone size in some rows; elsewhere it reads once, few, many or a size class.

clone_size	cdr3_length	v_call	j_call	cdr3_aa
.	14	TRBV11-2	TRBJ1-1	ASSFQTANMNTEAF
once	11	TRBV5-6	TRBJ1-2	ASSSGQNYGYT
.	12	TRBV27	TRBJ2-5	ASGLAGRQETQY
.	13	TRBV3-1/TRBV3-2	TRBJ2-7	ASSRRTSGSLEQY
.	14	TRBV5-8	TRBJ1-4	ASSWGPGQDNEKLF
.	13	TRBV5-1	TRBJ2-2	ASSLGTSGPGELF
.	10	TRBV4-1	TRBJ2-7	ASSQIGGEFS
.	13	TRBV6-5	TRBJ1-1	ASRNQGWANTEAF
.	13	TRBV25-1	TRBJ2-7	ASSPGTVFSYEQY
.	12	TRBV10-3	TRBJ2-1	AISPSGGAYEQF
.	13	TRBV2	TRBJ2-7	ASSASGQGMGEQY
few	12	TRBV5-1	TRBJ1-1	ASSSRTGGTEAF
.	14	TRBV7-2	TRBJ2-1	ASSLDQGLAGGFMF
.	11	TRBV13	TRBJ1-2	ASSAQGPGGYT